The 6 T cell receptor beta chains given below trace back to one sample, sequenced in a study of shared T cell receptors in the human thymus. Assay used: immunoSEQ multiplex PCR; TCRdb lists only in-frame clones, some missing. The top ten hold around 0.013% of the sample, which has roughly 560,000 clones, around 78% seen once. These data also formed part of another study, on human thymus T cells.

Sequencing was performed on thymocytes. Every receptor here comes from a boy under two years old with a congenital heart defect.

The J gene is TRBJ2-5, the V gene TRBV27; D unresolved. The germline V gene encodes CDR1 MNHEY and CDR2 SMNVEV (reference sequence). The V gene lost 4 bases and the J gene lost 1 base, with 16 bases spanning the gap. The CDR3 totals 16 residues. CDR3 amino acids: CASSSGFTRPQETQYF. Here the CDR3 DNA reads TGTGCCAGCAGTTCAGGATTCACGAGACCCCAAGAGACCCAGTACTTC.

V usage is TRBV4-3 and J usage is TRBJ2-7, with 7 nucleotides matching TRBD2. The junction had 4 bases not matched to a gene; V was cut back by 3 bases and J by 2 bases. The V gene's germline CDR1 is LGHNA and CDR2 YSLEER. The CDR3 sequence is 14 residues long. CDR3 coding DNA: TGCGCCAGCAGCCACCACGGGAGGCCCTACGAGCAGTACTTC. It yields the protein CASSHHGRPYEQYF.

The chain is built from TRBV9 and TRBJ1-1, with D uncertain. Trimming stripped 4 bases from V and 1 base from J, with 23 bases between. Per germline, CDR1 SGDLS and CDR2 YYNGEE. The CDR3 loop spans 18 amino acids. The CDR3 loop reads CASSNRSRVPTRNTEAFF. The CDR3 nucleotides read TGTGCCAGCAGCAACCGGTCTCGCGTACCTACGAGGAACACTGAAGCTTTCTTT.

This clone was seen only once. The CDR3 here is CASSLSRQEAYGYTF. CDR3 coding DNA: TGTGCCAGCAGTTTATCCCGACAGGAGGCTTATGGCTACACCTTC. The V gene is TRBV28, the J gene TRBJ1-2; perhaps TRBD1 as D (6 bases). The CDR3 runs 15 residues. V was cut by 1 base and J by 5 bases, with 14 bases left in between. Per the germline V gene, CDR1 is MDHEN and CDR2 is SYDVKM.

V and J are TRBV25-1 and TRBJ1-2, with a tentative D call TRBD1 (5 bases). Trimming removed 1 base at V and 6 bases at J, with 12 bases between. Germline CDR1 reads MGHDK; CDR2 reads SYGVNS. The CDR3 covers 14 residues. The CDR3 sequence is CASSEFPQGHGYTF. The CDR3 DNA reads as TGTGCCAGCAGTGAATTTCCCCAGGGCCATGGCTACACCTTC.

The rearrangement uses TRBV27 and TRBJ2-7; 12 bases match TRBD1. Germline loops: CDR1 MNHEY, CDR2 SMNVEV (reference sequence). The CDR3 sequence is 17 residues long. Losses at the gene ends were 6 bases for V and 4 bases for J; bases not matched to a gene: 13. In DNA form, the CDR3 reads TGTGCCAGCAGCATTGTACCCGGGACAGGGGGCGAGTACGAGCAGTACTTC. As protein: CASSIVPGTGGEYEQYF.